The 29 T cell receptor beta chains listed next were all sequenced from one sample in a study of T cell changes during pregnancy in multiple sclerosis. Method: immunoSEQ multiplex PCR; TCRdb's copy keeps in-frame clones and lacks some. Of more than 25,000 clones in the sample, about nine tenths are singletons; the top ten hold roughly 9%. This specimen was CD8+ T cells from peripheral blood mononuclear cells, taken in the first trimester of pregnancy. Receptor source: a female donor with multiple sclerosis, enrolled in a pregnancy study.

The chain is built from TRBV7-8 and TRBJ1-1, with D maybe TRBD1 (6 bases). V lost 1 base and J 1 base, leaving 16 bases between the germline ends. In germline, CDR1 is SGHVS, CDR2 FQNEAQ. CDR3 length: 17 amino acids. In DNA form, the CDR3 reads TGTGCCAGCAGCTTAGGCGGGGGCGTTGGAACGAACACTGAAGCTTTCTTT. Its protein is CASSLGGGVGTNTEAFF.

The genes are TRBV5-1 and TRBJ1-6, with D possibly matching TRBD1 (6 bases). This CDR3 contains 12 residues. V dropped 5 bases and J dropped 10 bases, with 10 bases sitting between them. Germline CDR1 is SGHRS and CDR2 is YFSETQ. In DNA, the CDR3 is TGCGCCAGCAGACAGGGTCCCTCACCCCTCCACTTT. It translates to CASRQGPSPLHF. The full variable domain, with the rest looked up from reference TRBV5-1 and TRBJ1-6, is KAGVTQTPRYLIKTRGQQVTLSCSPISGHRSVSWYQQTPGQGLQFLFEYFSETQRNKGNFPGRFSGRQFSNSRSEMNVSTLELGDSALYLCASRQGPSPLHFGNGTRLTVT.

This clone was recorded only once. The chain recombines TRBV9 with TRBJ1-2; D is unresolved. Germline V gene sequence: CDR1 SGDLS, CDR2 YYNGEE. Trimming shortened V by 0 bases and J by 6 bases, and 3 bases separated the two germline ends. This CDR3 has 11 residues. In nucleotides, the CDR3 is TGTGCCAGCAGCGTAGGTAATGGCTACACCTTC. This gives the protein CASSVGNGYTF.

The rearrangement joins TRBV7-9 to TRBJ2-7; TRBD2 might be the D (5 bases). The ends were cut back, 7 bases at V and 0 bases at J, with 13 bases in the middle. CDR1 and CDR2 from the germline V gene are SEHNR and FQNEAQ (reference sequence). The CDR3 sequence is 14 residues long. The CDR3 protein is CASIPLDSSYEQYF. The CDR3 bases are TGTGCCAGCATCCCGTTGGACTCCTCCTACGAGCAGTACTTC.

The chain employs TRBV4-1 and TRBJ1-5; TRBD1 aligns across 7 bases. Trimming cost V 0 bases and J 6 bases; bases outside gene matches: 5. The CDR3 is made up of 15 amino acids. Germline V lookup: CDR1 MGHRA, CDR2 YSYEKL. CDR3 nucleotides: TGCGCCAGCAGCCAAGATTTCCAGGGGGTTCAGCCCCAGCATTTT. Its protein is CASSQDFQGVQPQHF.

This clone was seen a handful of times. The chain links TRBV6-1 to TRBJ2-7, with D possibly matching TRBD1 (5 bases). Germline V gene data show CDR1 as MNHNS and CDR2 as SASEGT. This CDR3 is 15 amino acids long. Trimming shortened V by 2 bases and J by 4 bases, and 15 bases separated the two germline ends. The CDR3 DNA follows: TGTGCCAGCAGTGAACTCGCGGACACCCCATACGAGCAGTACTTC. It is translated as CASSELADTPYEQYF.

The rearrangement joins TRBV19 to TRBJ2-7, with 12 bases fitting TRBD2. V gave up 5 bases and J gave up 3 bases; unmatched junction bases: 5. CDR1 and CDR2 from the germline V gene are LNHDA and SQIVND (reference sequence). The CDR3 is made up of 15 amino acids. As DNA, the CDR3 is TGTGCCAGTAGTCCGACTAGCGGGAGACTCTACGAGCAGTACTTC. Amino acids: CASSPTSGRLYEQYF.

The J gene is TRBJ2-1, the V gene TRBV11-2; 10 bases fit TRBD2. The germline gives CDR1 SGHAT, CDR2 FQNNGV. This CDR3 has 14 residues. V trimming: 3 bases; J trimming: 6 bases; junction bases outside the gene matches: 2. CDR3 sequence: CASSLEREGNEQFF. CDR3 sequence (DNA): TGTGCCAGCAGCTTGGAGCGGGAGGGCAATGAGCAGTTCTTC.

The V gene is TRBV28, the J gene TRBJ2-3; 12 positions match TRBD1. Germline V gene sequence: CDR1 MDHEN, CDR2 SYDVKM. Unmatched junction bases numbered 6, after V lost 8 bases and J lost 6 bases. The CDR3 covers 14 residues. The CDR3 coding sequence is TGTGCCAGCGACCCCGGGACAGGGGGCGATACGCAGTATTTT. Translating gives CASDPGTGGDTQYF.

CDR3 DNA: TGCAGCGTTGTAGATTTCGAGGATGGACAGGAAGCTTTCTTT. Encoded protein: CSVVDFEDGQEAFF. J is TRBJ1-1 and V is TRBV29-1; D might be TRBD1 (6 bases). The CDR3 is made up of 14 amino acids. V lost 4 bases to trimming and J lost 8 bases, with 20 bases between them. From germline, CDR1 is SQVTM and CDR2 ANQGSEA.

The J gene is TRBJ1-1, the V gene TRBV5-4; the match to TRBD1 covers 8 bases. Trimming took 3 bases from V and 6 from J; bases not matched to a gene: 1. Germline V gene lookup returns CDR1 SGHNT and CDR2 YYREEE (reference sequence). This CDR3 spans 12 amino acids. The CDR3 DNA follows: TGTGCCAGCAGCTCCAGGGGGCCTGAAGCTTTCTTT. Translating gives CASSSRGPEAFF.

This clone was counted a single time. V is TRBV10-2 and J is TRBJ2-7; 7 nucleotides match TRBD2. CDR1 is WSHSY and CDR2 is SAAADI in the germline V gene. The CDR3 is 14 amino acids. The V and J ends lost 6 bases and 3 bases, in that order; junction bases with no gene match: 8. This chain's CDR3 is CASRTGPSGYEQYF. The CDR3 region has the DNA TGCGCCAGCAGAACGGGGCCTAGCGGCTACGAGCAGTACTTC.

This chain links TRBV9 with TRBJ2-1; tentatively, D is TRBD2 (6 bases). Trimming cost V 0 bases and J 8 bases, with 18 bases left between them. The length of the CDR3 is 16 residues. The V gene's germline CDR1 is SGDLS and CDR2 YYNGEE. The CDR3 sequence is CASSVGEATPGDEQFF. CDR3 sequence (DNA): TGTGCCAGCAGCGTAGGGGAGGCAACCCCTGGGGATGAGCAGTTCTTC.

The V and J genes are TRBV7-9 and TRBJ2-1; the match to TRBD2 covers 7 bases. V lost 3 bases, J lost 3 bases, and 8 bases stayed unmatched. This CDR3 is built from 16 residues. Germline-derived CDR1 and CDR2 are SEHNR and FQNEAQ (reference sequence). This CDR3 reads CASSFGVVAGYNEQFF. DNA for the CDR3: TGTGCCAGCAGCTTCGGGGTTGTAGCGGGCTACAATGAGCAGTTCTTC. The variable domain in full, completed from reference TRBV7-9 and TRBJ2-1, reads DTGVSQNPRHKITKRGQNVTFRCDPISEHNRLYWYRQTLGQGPEFLTYFQNEAQLEKSRLLSDRFSAERPKGSFSTLEIQRTEQGDSAMYLCASSFGVVAGYNEQFFGPGTRLTVL.

This clone appeared once. The junction departs from the called germline gene at one end, perhaps through a read error. The same CDR3 also results from other DNA sequences found in this sample. The CDR3, as DNA: TGCGCCAGCAGACCAACGACAGGGTTCTATGGCTACACCTTC. This translates into CASRPTTGFYGYTF. The rearrangement links TRBV5-6 to TRBJ1-2, with 7 bases fitting TRBD1. Looked up from germline, CDR1 is SGHDT and CDR2 is YYEEEE. The CDR3 consists of 14 residues.

This clone was counted between two and nine times. The CDR3 loop reads CASSDAPGQGAQGYTF. CDR3 coding DNA: TGTGCCAGCAGTGACGCCCCGGGACAGGGGGCGCAAGGCTACACCTTC. The chain has TRBV6-4 and TRBJ1-2, with TRBD1 matching over 12 bases. This CDR3 contains 16 residues. Trimming at V came to 2 bases and at J to 8 bases, leaving 9 bases not matched to a gene. CDR1 is MRHNA and CDR2 is SNTAGT in the germline V gene.

The V and J genes are TRBV28 and TRBJ1-1; no definite D call. The V and J ends lost 6 bases and 1 base respectively, with 12 bases between them. The CDR3 length is 14 residues. The V gene's germline CDR1 is MDHEN and CDR2 SYDVKM. DNA for the CDR3: TGTGCCAGCAGGGCAGCGTTATCGAACACTGAAGCTTTCTTT. It encodes CASRAALSNTEAFF.

The V gene is TRBV7-9, the J gene TRBJ2-6, with D maybe TRBD1 (6 bases). CDR3 length equals 16 residues. Trimming shortened V by 5 bases and J by 1 base, and 12 bases separated the two germline ends. From germline, CDR1 is SEHNR and CDR2 FQNEAQ (reference sequence). The CDR3 bases are TGTGCCAGCAGCCGGGACACCCATTCTGGGGCCAACGTCCTGACTTTC. It specifies CASSRDTHSGANVLTF.

The V gene is TRBV5-1, the J gene TRBJ2-7, with a tentative D call TRBD1 (6 bases). CDR1 SGHRS and CDR2 YFSETQ come from the germline V gene. The CDR3 is 15 amino acids. The germline V and J ends were trimmed by 5 bases and 0 bases, with 15 bases remaining between them. DNA of the CDR3: TGCGCCAGCAGGGGGGAGATGGGGGCCTCCTACGAGCAGTACTTC. This translates into CASRGEMGASYEQYF. Full variable domain (outside the CDR3, taken from reference TRBV5-1 and TRBJ2-7): KAGVTQTPRYLIKTRGQQVTLSCSPISGHRSVSWYQQTPGQGLQFLFEYFSETQRNKGNFPGRFSGRQFSNSRSEMNVSTLELGDSALYLCASRGEMGASYEQYFGPGTRLTVT.

This chain connects TRBV27 to TRBJ1-5, with D uncertain. Trimming removed 4 bases at V and 4 bases at J, with 11 bases between. This CDR3 contains 14 residues. CDR1 and CDR2 (germline): MNHEY, SMNVEV (reference sequence). The CDR3 DNA reads as TGTGCCAGCAGTTCATGGGCAGATAATCAGCCCCAGCATTTT. Its translation: CASSSWADNQPQHF.

This chain uses TRBV5-7 with TRBJ2-4, with TRBD1 matching over 7 bases. TRBV5-7 is recorded as an ORF, its role being uncertain. The J segment lost 12 bases and the V segment lost 4 bases, leaving 7 bases of the junction unmatched. This CDR3 region has 12 residues. This chain's CDR3 is CASSADRFSQYF. The CDR3 DNA is TGTGCCAGCAGCGCGGACAGGTTTTCTCAGTACTTC.

CDR3 in amino acids: CASSYSRGPPDEQYF. The CDR3 bases are TGTGCCAGCAGTTACTCCAGGGGTCCCCCTGACGAGCAGTACTTC. The chain joins TRBV6-5 to TRBJ2-5, with TRBD1 as a possible D gene (6 bases). The DNA end is more similar to TRBJ2-7, so the J call may be wrong. CDR3 length: 15 residues. Germline V lookup: CDR1 MNHEY, CDR2 SVGAGI.

This clone showed up just a few times. This rearrangement joins TRBV9 to TRBJ2-1; D is ambiguous. V was shortened by 3 bases and J by 0 bases, with 4 bases between the two germline ends. CDR3 length: 13 amino acids. Germline V gene sequence: CDR1 SGDLS, CDR2 YYNGEE. This chain's CDR3 is CASSDSSYNEQFF. CDR3 coding DNA: TGTGCCAGCAGCGATAGCTCCTACAATGAGCAGTTCTTC.

J is TRBJ2-4 and V is TRBV30; no firm D call. The germline V gene encodes CDR1 GTSNPN and CDR2 SVGIG (reference sequence). This CDR3 has 13 residues. V gave up 6 bases and J gave up 9 bases, with 18 bases separating them. The CDR3 region has the DNA TGTGCCTGTACAGACCCTAACGTAGGCATTCAGTACTTC. It translates to CACTDPNVGIQYF.

CDR3 sequence: CAWSVYSGELFF. The DNA for the CDR3 is TGTGCCTGGAGTGTATATTCCGGGGAGCTGTTTTTT. The chain links TRBV30 to TRBJ2-2; D not resolved. The CDR3 covers 12 residues. Trimming took 0 bases from V and 6 from J, leaving 5 bases between them. The germline gives CDR1 GTSNPN, CDR2 SVGIG (reference sequence).

This clone was recorded once. The chain carries TRBV15 and TRBJ1-5, with 11 bases matching TRBD1. CDR1 is LNHNV, CDR2 YYDKDF, per germline (reference sequence). The CDR3 extends over 15 amino acids. After removal of 6 bases from V and 7 bases from J, the junction contained 8 bases not matched to a gene. CDR3 amino acids: CATSVDRGQGQPQHF. The CDR3 region has the DNA TGTGCCACCAGTGTGGACAGGGGGCAAGGACAGCCCCAGCATTTT.

The rearrangement uses TRBV7-9 and TRBJ2-3; 7 nucleotides agree with TRBD2. Trimming removed 5 bases from V and 0 bases from J; junction bases left unmatched: 5. Germline V gene data show CDR1 as SEHNR and CDR2 as FQNEAQ (reference sequence). The CDR3 has 15 amino acids. CDR3: CASSPSGISTDTQYF. The CDR3 region has the DNA TGTGCCAGCAGCCCTAGCGGCATTAGCACAGATACGCAGTATTTT.

This clone came up a few times. V is TRBV18 and J is TRBJ1-1; the D is unclear. V was pared by 0 bases and J by 3 bases, with 11 bases between. Germline V gene lookup returns CDR1 KGHSH and CDR2 LQKENI. The CDR3 runs to 15 residues. CDR3: CASSPPGEADTEAFF. In DNA form, the CDR3 reads TGTGCCAGCTCACCACCGGGAGAGGCAGACACTGAAGCTTTCTTT.

The rearrangement joins TRBV9 to TRBJ2-7, with TRBD2 matching over 10 bases. Germline values: CDR1 SGDLS, CDR2 YYNGEE. V shed 0 bases and J 3 bases; nucleotides not matched to a gene: 9. The CDR3 is made up of 17 amino acids. The CDR3 nucleotides read TGTGCCAGCAGCGTAGAAGGAACTAGCGGGACGGACTACGAGCAGTACTTC. This sequence encodes CASSVEGTSGTDYEQYF. The full variable domain, in which reference TRBV9 and TRBJ2-7 provide the parts outside the CDR3, is DSGVTQTPKHLITATGQRVTLRCSPRSGDLSVYWYQQSLDQGLQFLIQYYNGEERAKGNILERFSAQQFPDLHSELNLSSLELGDSALYFCASSVEGTSGTDYEQYFGPGTRLTVT.